This T cell receptor (beta chain) originates from a study of control samples from healthy donors and cancer patients. The method was immunoSEQ multiplex PCR; TCRdb's version includes in-frame clones alone and lacks a portion of them. The table includes tens of thousands of clones, approximately 80% detected once. This CDR3 is 11 amino acids long. Germline values: CDR1 DFQATT, CDR2 SNEGSKA (reference sequence). The ends were cut back, 6 bases at V and 3 bases at J, with 7 bases in the middle. The sequenced sample was PBMCs. This receptor was identified in a man aged 60-69 years with head and neck cancer. The chain couples TRBV20-1 to TRBJ2-3; D gene ambiguous. Written as DNA, the CDR3 is TGCAGTGCCCTTAGGACAGATACGCAGTATTTT. This translates into CSALRTDTQYF.